This T cell receptor (beta chain) emerged from a study of blood T cell repertoires in COVID-19. J lost 4 bases, V lost 7 bases, and 10 bases had no gene match. This CDR3 has 15 amino acids. Germline CDR1 MDHEN, CDR2 SYDVKM. Study processing details: Reference gene primer amplification gave nucleated cell count estimates. This table comes from immunoSEQ multiplex PCR, and its TCRdb copy is limited to in-frame clones, with some not included. The V and J calls and clone size come from that table; D and trimming were worked out from the DNA. The table lists under 150,000 clones, roughly 79% of them singletons, with roughly 9.1% in the top ten.

The chain couples TRBV28 to TRBJ1-2; 9 positions match TRBD1. This clonotype was sampled from a woman aged 55-75 years with active or convalescent COVID-19. Sample: peripheral blood. The CDR3 sequence is CASTRQGVVGYGYTF. CDR3 coding DNA: TGTGCCAGCACCCGACAGGGGGTGGTAGGCTATGGCTACACCTTC.